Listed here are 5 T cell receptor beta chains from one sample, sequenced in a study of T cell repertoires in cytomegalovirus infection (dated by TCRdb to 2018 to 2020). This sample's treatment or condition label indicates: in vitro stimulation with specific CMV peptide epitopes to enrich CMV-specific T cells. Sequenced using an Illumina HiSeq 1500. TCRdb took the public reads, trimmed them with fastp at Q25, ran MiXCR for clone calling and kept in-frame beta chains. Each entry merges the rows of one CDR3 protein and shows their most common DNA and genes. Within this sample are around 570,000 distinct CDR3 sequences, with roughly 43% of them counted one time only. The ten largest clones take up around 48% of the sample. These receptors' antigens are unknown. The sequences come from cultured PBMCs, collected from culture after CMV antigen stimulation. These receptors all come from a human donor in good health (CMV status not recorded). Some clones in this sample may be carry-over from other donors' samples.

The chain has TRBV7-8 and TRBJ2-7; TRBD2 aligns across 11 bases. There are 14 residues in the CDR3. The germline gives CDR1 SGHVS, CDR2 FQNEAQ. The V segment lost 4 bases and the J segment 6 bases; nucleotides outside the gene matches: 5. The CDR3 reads CASSSGTSGAEQYF. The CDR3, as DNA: TGTGCCAGCAGCTCGGGGACTAGCGGCGCCGAGCAGTACTTC.

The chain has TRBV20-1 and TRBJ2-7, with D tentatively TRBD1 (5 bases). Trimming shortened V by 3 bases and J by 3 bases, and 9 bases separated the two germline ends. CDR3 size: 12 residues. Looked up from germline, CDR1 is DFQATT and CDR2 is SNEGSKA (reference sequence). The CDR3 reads CSASSQGYEQYF. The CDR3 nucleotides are TGCAGTGCTAGCTCTCAGGGCTACGAGCAGTACTTC.

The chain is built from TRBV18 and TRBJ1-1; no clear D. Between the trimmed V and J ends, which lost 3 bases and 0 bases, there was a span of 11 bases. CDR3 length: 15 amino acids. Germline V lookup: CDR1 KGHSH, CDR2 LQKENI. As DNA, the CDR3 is TGTGCCAGCTCACCGTCCGCCCTCATGAACACTGAAGCTTTCTTT. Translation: CASSPSALMNTEAFF.

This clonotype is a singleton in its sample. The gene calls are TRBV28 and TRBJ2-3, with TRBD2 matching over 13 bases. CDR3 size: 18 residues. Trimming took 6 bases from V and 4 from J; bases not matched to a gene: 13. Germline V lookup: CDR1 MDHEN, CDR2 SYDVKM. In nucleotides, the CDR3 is TGTGCCAGCAGCCTAATAGGACTAGCGGGAGAAGGGGCAGATACGCAGTATTTT. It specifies CASSLIGLAGEGADTQYF.

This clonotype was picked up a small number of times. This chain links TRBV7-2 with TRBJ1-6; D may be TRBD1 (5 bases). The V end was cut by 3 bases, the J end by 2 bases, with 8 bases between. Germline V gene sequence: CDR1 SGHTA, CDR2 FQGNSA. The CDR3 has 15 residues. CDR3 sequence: CASSFLTAYNSPLHF. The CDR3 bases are TGTGCCAGCAGCTTTTTGACAGCCTATAATTCACCCCTCCACTTT.